A single sample gave rise to the 32 T cell receptor beta chains below, sequenced in a study of shared clonotypes between healthy human individuals. The table came from immunoSEQ multiplex PCR; TCRdb's copy has only in-frame clones and leaves some out. The sample contains some 2 million clones, roughly 95% of which appear only once. Naive CD8 isolation took CD45RO-negative cells positively selected for CCR7 and excluded terminally differentiated effector memory CD45RA+ cells. The source material was naive CD8+ T cells sorted from blood. The receptor source for this set is a man in his late teens or twenties in good health.

The chain couples TRBV7-9 to TRBJ2-7; the D is unclear. CDR3 length: 16 residues. Germline CDR1 reads SEHNR; CDR2 reads FQNEAQ (reference sequence). V lost 1 base and J 1 base, leaving 14 bases between the germline ends. The CDR3 is CASSLGFGGGSYEQYF. In DNA form, the CDR3 reads TGTGCCAGCAGCTTAGGCTTTGGTGGCGGTTCCTACGAGCAGTACTTC.

Concerning this clone: The same CDR3 can be traced to other DNA sequences in this sample. This chain uses TRBV4-1 with TRBJ1-1, with D unresolved. Germline CDR1 is MGHRA and CDR2 is YSYEKL. The CDR3 extends over 15 amino acids. V lost 1 base and J lost 0, with 9 bases in between. CDR3 residues: CASSQATGLNTEAFF. The CDR3 region has the DNA TGCGCCAGCAGCCAAGCGACGGGTCTGAACACTGAAGCTTTCTTT.

Points on this clone: Other DNA variants within this sample encode the same CDR3. The rearrangement links TRBV7-3 to TRBJ2-3; 7 positions agree with TRBD1. This CDR3 is 12 amino acids long. Germline V gene sequence: CDR1 SGHTA, CDR2 FQGTGA. V lost 3 bases, J lost 6 bases, and 0 bases stayed unmatched. Here the CDR3 DNA reads TGTGCCAGCAGCTTGGACAGGGATACGCAGTATTTT. Translation gives CASSLDRDTQYF.

The chain recombines TRBV27 with TRBJ2-1, with 8 bases lining up with TRBD1. The CDR3 contains 16 residues. V lost 0 bases and J lost 5; bases outside the gene matches: 6. CDR1 MNHEY and CDR2 SMNVEV come from the germline V gene (reference sequence). CDR3 in amino acids: CASSLSQGVKDNEQFF. The CDR3 coding sequence is TGTGCCAGCAGTTTATCACAGGGGGTTAAGGACAATGAGCAGTTCTTC.

This chain uses TRBV4-3 with TRBJ1-2; possible D gene TRBD1, 5 bases. The ends were cut back, 0 bases at V and 4 bases at J, with 12 bases in the middle. The V gene's germline CDR1 is LGHNA and CDR2 YSLEER. The CDR3 spans 15 residues. CDR3 amino acids: CASSQEREQVYGYTF. Here the CDR3 DNA reads TGCGCCAGCAGCCAAGAAAGGGAACAGGTCTATGGCTACACCTTC.

The rearrangement joins TRBV19 to TRBJ2-2; 11 nucleotides match TRBD2. Losses at the gene ends were 4 bases for V and 8 bases for J; bases not matched to a gene: 9. The CDR3 is 16 residues long. Per germline, CDR1 LNHDA and CDR2 SQIVND (reference sequence). The CDR3 coding sequence is TGTGCCAGTAGTACGTTAGCGGGAGGGCCCTCTGGGGAGCTGTTTTTT. Encoded protein: CASSTLAGGPSGELFF.

This clone occurred once. V usage is TRBV4-1 and J usage is TRBJ1-6, with D perhaps matching TRBD1 (5 bases). Germline assignment: CDR1 MGHRA and CDR2 YSYEKL. V was cut by 0 bases and J by 7 bases, with 10 bases left in between. CDR3 length: 15 residues. CDR3 residues: CASSQDPGLNSPLHF. CDR3 DNA: TGCGCCAGCAGCCAAGATCCAGGGTTGAATTCACCCCTCCACTTT.

The chain has TRBV5-4 and TRBJ2-7, with 11 nucleotides matching TRBD1. Germline assignment: CDR1 SGHNT and CDR2 YYREEE (reference sequence). Trimming took 2 bases from V and 6 from J; bases not matched to a gene: 1. This CDR3 contains 13 residues. CDR3 sequence reads: CASSFGTGGEQYF. The CDR3 nucleotides are TGTGCCAGCAGCTTCGGGACAGGGGGCGAGCAGTACTTC. Based on the CDR3 plus reference TRBV5-4 and TRBJ2-7, the full variable domain is ETGVTQSPTHLIKTRGQQVTLRCSSQSGHNTVSWYQQALGQGPQFIFQYYREEENGRGNFPPRFSGLQFPNYSSELNVNALELDDSALYLCASSFGTGGEQYFGPGTRLTVT.

Worth noting for this clone: The sample contains more than one DNA sequence encoding this CDR3. The J gene is TRBJ2-7, the V gene TRBV5-6; 9 bases match TRBD2. This CDR3 is 13 amino acids long. Germline values: CDR1 SGHDT, CDR2 YYEEEE. J gave up 4 bases and V 1 base, and 0 bases lay outside the gene matches. The chain's CDR3 is CASSLTSGYEQYF. The CDR3 nucleotides are TGTGCCAGCAGCTTGACTAGCGGGTACGAGCAGTACTTC.

Worth noting for this clone: Other nucleotide sequences from this sample produce the same CDR3. The chain employs TRBV6-5 and TRBJ2-7; D call uncertain. Deletions cut 0 bases from V and 5 bases from J, with 5 bases between. Germline loops: CDR1 MNHEY, CDR2 SVGAGI. The CDR3 sequence is 12 residues long. The CDR3 here is CASSYSTDEQYF. The CDR3 DNA reads as TGTGCCAGCAGTTACTCAACAGACGAGCAGTACTTC.

The chain recombines TRBV6-5 with TRBJ1-5; D uncertain. V shed 0 bases and J shed 5 bases, with 11 bases lying between them. This CDR3 spans 15 amino acids. The germline CDR1 and CDR2 sequences are MNHEY and SVGAGI. The CDR3 reads CASSYSTGPDQPQHF. Here the CDR3 DNA reads TGTGCCAGCAGTTACTCGACGGGCCCTGATCAGCCCCAGCATTTT.

Only one count was recorded for this clone. V usage is TRBV4-1 and J usage is TRBJ2-1; unclear D gene. Germline V gene sequence: CDR1 MGHRA, CDR2 YSYEKL. This CDR3 comprises 15 residues. V shed 4 bases and J shed 5 bases, with 15 bases lying between them. CDR3 nucleotides: TGCGCCAGCAGCCCGTCGGTAGTTCTAGACAATGAGCAGTTCTTC. Translated: CASSPSVVLDNEQFF.

V and J are TRBV11-3 and TRBJ2-1, with TRBD1 matching 8 bases. Germline V gene lookup returns CDR1 SGHNT and CDR2 YENEEA. V trimming: 4 bases; J trimming: 9 bases; junction bases outside the gene matches: 8. The CDR3 extends over 14 amino acids. CDR3 loop: CASSSRTGSGEQFF. In nucleotides, the CDR3 is TGTGCCAGCAGCTCGAGGACAGGGTCGGGTGAGCAGTTCTTC.

This clone occurred once. The genes are TRBV12-5 and TRBJ1-4, with D tentatively TRBD1 (5 bases). The V and J ends lost 5 bases and 0 bases respectively, with 13 bases between them. The CDR3 runs to 16 residues. Germline-derived CDR1 and CDR2 are LGHNT and FRNRAP. The CDR3 loop reads CASGTSGLSTNEKLFF. In nucleotides, the CDR3 is TGTGCTAGTGGTACCTCGGGACTTTCAACTAATGAAAAACTGTTTTTT.

The genes are TRBV2 and TRBJ2-3; the D is unclear. Trimming removed 6 bases from V and 0 bases from J, with 13 bases in between. CDR3 length: 15 amino acids. CDR1 SNHLY and CDR2 FYNNEI come from the germline V gene. The CDR3 nucleotides read TGTGCCAGCAGCGAACCTGACACTAGCACAGATACGCAGTATTTT. Translated: CASSEPDTSTDTQYF.

The chain recombines TRBV11-2 with TRBJ2-2; no clear D. From germline, CDR1 is SGHAT and CDR2 FQNNGV. This CDR3 region has 13 residues. V shed 1 base and J shed 8 bases, with 8 bases lying between them. In DNA, the CDR3 is TGTGCCAGCAGCTTAGCCACCGGGGGGGAGCTGTTTTTT. Amino acid sequence: CASSLATGGELFF.

The rearrangement links TRBV9 to TRBJ2-7; 15 bases are a match to TRBD2. Germline V CDR1 and CDR2: SGDLS, YYNGEE. V lost 0 bases, J lost 4 bases, and 2 bases stayed unmatched. The CDR3 runs 16 residues. In DNA, the CDR3 is TGTGCCAGCAGCGTAGAGGGACTAGCGGGGGGTTACGAGCAGTACTTC. Its translation: CASSVEGLAGGYEQYF.

The genes are TRBV6-1 and TRBJ1-1, with no clear D. The CDR3 extends over 15 amino acids. With 5 bases removed from V and 1 base from J, the gap between germline ends came to 14 bases. CDR1 and CDR2 (germline): MNHNS, SASEGT. The CDR3 sequence: CASSSPGMGNTEAFF. The CDR3 nucleotides read TGTGCCAGCAGTTCTCCCGGGATGGGGAACACTGAAGCTTTCTTT.

The chain is built from TRBV27 and TRBJ2-5; 14 nucleotides match TRBD2. Germline V gene lookup returns CDR1 MNHEY and CDR2 SMNVEV (reference sequence). Trimming removed 3 bases from V and 4 bases from J; junction bases left unmatched: 1. The CDR3 is 15 amino acids. The CDR3 spells CASSFGTSGRETQYF. The CDR3 DNA reads as TGTGCCAGCAGTTTCGGGACTAGCGGGAGAGAGACCCAGTACTTC.

The chain couples TRBV15 to TRBJ2-7; weak D call: TRBD2 (6 bases). The CDR3 runs to 13 residues. The germline V gene encodes CDR1 LNHNV and CDR2 YYDKDF (reference sequence). V lost 8 bases to trimming and J lost 4 bases, with 15 bases between them. CDR3: CATGSGLQYEQYF. For the CDR3, the DNA is TGTGCCACCGGGTCGGGACTCCAGTACGAGCAGTACTTC.

This clone was found a few times. The same CDR3 also results from other DNA sequences found in this sample. This chain joins TRBV13 and TRBJ2-7; D tentatively reads TRBD1 or TRBD2 (6 bases each). Germline V gives CDR1 PRHDT, CDR2 FYEKMQ (reference sequence). The ends were cut back, 1 base at V and 0 bases at J, with 7 bases in the middle. The CDR3 runs 14 residues. The CDR3 region is CASSLAGASYEQYF. CDR3 in DNA: TGTGCCAGCAGCTTAGCGGGGGCCTCCTACGAGCAGTACTTC.

With regard to this clone: At the DNA level, this CDR3 is encoded by other sequences in the same sample as well. The chain's CDR3 is CASSQDSGSNQPQHF. The CDR3, as DNA: TGCGCCAGCAGCCAAGACAGCGGGAGCAATCAGCCCCAGCATTTT. This chain links TRBV4-1 with TRBJ1-5; no clear D gene. The CDR3 runs 15 residues. V lost 0 bases and J lost 1, with 7 bases in between. The V gene's germline CDR1 is MGHRA and CDR2 YSYEKL.

This chain connects TRBV5-6 to TRBJ2-2, with D uncertain. The CDR3 is 14 amino acids. Trimming removed 4 bases at V and 7 bases at J, with 14 bases between. Germline lookup yields CDR1 SGHDT and CDR2 YYEEEE. CDR3 DNA: TGTGCCAGCAGCGATGCCCAGATCTACGGGGAGCTGTTTTTT. It is translated as CASSDAQIYGELFF. The full variable domain, in which reference TRBV5-6 and TRBJ2-2 provide the parts outside the CDR3, is DAGVTQSPTHLIKTRGQQVTLRCSPKSGHDTVSWYQQALGQGPQFIFQYYEEEERQRGNFPDRFSGHQFPNYSSELNVNALLLGDSALYLCASSDAQIYGELFFGEGSRLTVL.

V is TRBV27 and J is TRBJ2-1; 7 nucleotides agree with TRBD2. From germline, CDR1 is MNHEY and CDR2 SMNVEV (reference sequence). The CDR3 totals 16 residues. V was clipped by 1 base and J by 9 bases; unmatched bases: 12. The CDR3 DNA is TGTGCCAGCAGTTTATTGGCGGGAGTACACCCGAGTGAGCAGTTCTTC. Protein product: CASSLLAGVHPSEQFF.

As regards this clone: Other DNA sequences in the same sample also yield this CDR3. The V call is TRBV13, the J call TRBJ2-7; possible D gene TRBD2, 6 bases. V was pared by 1 base and J by 5 bases, with 6 bases between. The germline CDR1 and CDR2 sequences are PRHDT and FYEKMQ (reference sequence). The CDR3 sequence is 12 residues long. As DNA, the CDR3 is TGTGCCAGCAGCTTAGCGGGAGACGAGCAGTACTTC. The encoded protein is CASSLAGDEQYF.

V is TRBV27 and J is TRBJ1-6, with 8 bases fitting TRBD1. This CDR3 region has 16 residues. Germline CDR1 and CDR2: MNHEY and SMNVEV (reference sequence). The J segment lost 6 bases and the V segment lost 4 bases, leaving 8 bases of the junction unmatched. The CDR3 spells CASSSSDRGGNSPLHF. In nucleotides, the CDR3 is TGTGCCAGCAGTTCCTCCGACAGGGGCGGTAATTCACCCCTCCACTTT.

The V gene is TRBV30, the J gene TRBJ1-1, with TRBD1 matching over 7 bases. After removal of 5 bases from V and 7 bases from J, the junction contained 7 bases not matched to a gene. This CDR3 has 12 amino acids. Looked up from germline, CDR1 is GTSNPN and CDR2 is SVGIG (reference sequence). The CDR3 DNA is TGTGCCTGGGACTTTCAGGGGGTTGAAGCTTTCTTT. Amino acid sequence: CAWDFQGVEAFF. Full variable domain (rest looked up from reference TRBV30 and TRBJ1-1): SQTIHQWPATLVQPVGSPLSLECTVEGTSNPNLYWYRQAAGRGLQLLFYSVGIGQISSEVPQNLSASRPQDRQFILSSKKLLLSDSGFYLCAWDFQGVEAFFGQGTRLTVV.

The chain employs TRBV29-1 and TRBJ2-1, with 9 bases fitting TRBD2. Per the germline V gene, CDR1 is SQVTM and CDR2 is ANQGSEA. This CDR3 has 17 residues. The ends lost 6 bases at V and 3 bases at J; junction bases unmatched: 15. The CDR3 sequence is CSVPSPTSGLIYNEQFF. CDR3 sequence (DNA): TGCAGCGTCCCATCGCCGACTAGCGGCCTTATCTACAATGAGCAGTTCTTC.

The CDR3 coding sequence is TGCGCCAGCAGCTTGGCTAGCGGGGGGTACAATGAGCAGTTCTTC. It codes for CASSLASGGYNEQFF. This chain uses TRBV5-1 with TRBJ2-1; 11 nucleotides agree with TRBD2. Germline CDR1 and CDR2: SGHRS and YFSETQ. This CDR3 comprises 15 residues. J was trimmed by 4 bases and V by 0 bases; bases with no gene match: 0.

This sequence joins TRBV11-2 and TRBJ2-5, with 9 bases that match TRBD1. The CDR3 totals 15 residues. V shed 2 bases and J 4 bases; nucleotides not matched to a gene: 5. Germline V lookup: CDR1 SGHAT, CDR2 FQNNGV. The CDR3 sequence: CASSLTGGGGETQYF. In DNA form, the CDR3 reads TGTGCCAGCAGCTTAACAGGGGGCGGCGGAGAGACCCAGTACTTC.

This rearrangement joins TRBV29-1 to TRBJ2-7, with TRBD2 identical over 7 bases. The CDR3 is made up of 14 amino acids. The trim removed 3 bases at V and 3 bases at J, leaving 8 bases unmatched. Per the germline V gene, CDR1 is SQVTM and CDR2 is ANQGSEA. In DNA form, the CDR3 reads TGCAGCGTTGATGGGTGGGAGGGCCGCTACGAGCAGTACTTC. It is translated as CSVDGWEGRYEQYF.

J is TRBJ1-1 and V is TRBV5-4; a possible D gene is TRBD1 (5 bases). The CDR3 is 13 residues long. V was clipped by 2 bases and J by 6 bases, with 11 bases between them. CDR1 and CDR2 (germline): SGHNT, YYREEE (reference sequence). The CDR3 DNA is TGTGCCAGCAGCTTCTCAGGAGGGGCTGAAGCTTTCTTT. As protein: CASSFSGGAEAFF.